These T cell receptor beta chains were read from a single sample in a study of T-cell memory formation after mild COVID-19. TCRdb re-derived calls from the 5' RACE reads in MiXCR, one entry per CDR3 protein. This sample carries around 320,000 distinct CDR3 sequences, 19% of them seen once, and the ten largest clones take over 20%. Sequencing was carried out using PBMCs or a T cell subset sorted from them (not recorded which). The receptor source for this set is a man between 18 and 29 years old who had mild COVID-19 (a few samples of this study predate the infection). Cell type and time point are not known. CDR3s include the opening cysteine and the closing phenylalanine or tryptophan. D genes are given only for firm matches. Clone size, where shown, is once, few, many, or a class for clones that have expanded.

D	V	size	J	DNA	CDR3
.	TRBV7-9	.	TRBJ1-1	TGTGCCAGCAGCGAGGGACACCTGGAAGCTTTCTTT	CASSEGHLEAFF
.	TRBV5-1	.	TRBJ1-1	TGCGCCAGCAGCTTGCGATGGAGGGGGAACACTGAAGCTTTCTTT	CASSLRWRGNTEAFF
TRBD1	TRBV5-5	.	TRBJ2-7	TGTGCCAGCAGCTCGGGGACAGGACAGTACGAGCAGTACTTC	CASSSGTGQYEQYF
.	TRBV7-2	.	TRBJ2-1	TGTGCCAGCAGCTTAGTGGGTGTGAACAATGAGCAGTTCTTC	CASSLVGVNNEQFF
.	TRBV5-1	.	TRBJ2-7	TGCGCCTCGGGACAAGGATCCTACGAGCAGTACTTC	CASGQGSYEQYF
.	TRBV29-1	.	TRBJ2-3	TGCAGCGTTGAAGGGGGGGAATTGGAACTAAAACTGGATACGCAGTATTTT	CSVEGGELELKLDTQYF
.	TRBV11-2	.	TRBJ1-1	TGTGCCAGCAGCTTAGATCGGTTCGGCAGGGAGAACACTGAAGCTTTCTTT	CASSLDRFGRENTEAFF
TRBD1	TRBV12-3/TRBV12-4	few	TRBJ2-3	TGTGCCAGCAGTTTAGGGGACAGGGTCTCAGATACGCAGTATTTT	CASSLGDRVSDTQYF
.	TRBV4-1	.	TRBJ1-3	TGCGCCAGCAGCCAGGGGGAAGCTGGAAACACCATATATTTT	CASSQGEAGNTIYF
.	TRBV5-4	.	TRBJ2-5	TGTGCCAGCAGGAGAGACTGGAGGGGGCCAGAGACCCAGTACTTC	CASRRDWRGPETQYF
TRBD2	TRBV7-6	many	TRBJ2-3	TGTGCCAGCAGCTTAGGCCGTGGGGGGGCAGATACGCAGTATTTT	CASSLGRGGADTQYF
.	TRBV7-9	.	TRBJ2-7	TGTGCCAGCAACCCCCCCGTACAGGTTGGCGAGCAGTACTTC	CASNPPVQVGEQYF
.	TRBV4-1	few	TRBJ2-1	TGCGCCAGCGGGGGGGCGATGGACAATGAGCAGTTCTTC	CASGGAMDNEQFF
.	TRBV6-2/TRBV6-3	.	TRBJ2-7	TGTGCCAGCAGTTCGATGTCAGGGACGGCGAGCTCCTACGAGCAGTACTTC	CASSSMSGTASSYEQYF
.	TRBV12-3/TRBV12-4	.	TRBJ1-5	TGTGCCAGCAGTTCGCCAGGGTTCGGCAATCAGCCCCAGCATTTT	CASSSPGFGNQPQHF
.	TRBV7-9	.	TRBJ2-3	TGTGCCAGCAGGTCGTTAGGGGATACGCAGTATTTT	CASRSLGDTQYF
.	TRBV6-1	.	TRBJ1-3	TGTGGTGAGGGGTCCGCTGGAAACACCATATATTTT	CGEGSAGNTIYF
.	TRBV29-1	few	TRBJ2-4	TGCAGCGTGATAAGCGGAGAGGGAAAAAACATTCAGTACTTC	CSVISGEGKNIQYF
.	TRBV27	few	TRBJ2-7	TGTGCCAGCAGTGACTCCGGAGACTACGAGCAGTACTTC	CASSDSGDYEQYF
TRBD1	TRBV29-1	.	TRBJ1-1	TGCAGCGTTGATTACCGGGACAGGGGGTGGAACACTGAAGCTTTCTTT	CSVDYRDRGWNTEAFF
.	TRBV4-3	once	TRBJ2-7	TGCGCCAGCAGCCAAGGGGGTGGGGGCGAGCAGTACTTC	CASSQGGGGEQYF
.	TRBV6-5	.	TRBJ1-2	TGTGCCAGCAGTTCCTTGGGGGAGTATGGCTACACCTTC	CASSSLGEYGYTF
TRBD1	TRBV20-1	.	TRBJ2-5	TGCAGTGCACTTTGGACAGGGAAGTGGGAGACCCAGTACTTC	CSALWTGKWETQYF
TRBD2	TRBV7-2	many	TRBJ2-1	TGTGCCAGCAGTCCTAGCGGGGGGGCCTACAATGAGCAGTTCTTC	CASSPSGGAYNEQFF
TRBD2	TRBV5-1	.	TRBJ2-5	TGCGCCAGCAGCCCGGGACTAGCGGTACAAGAGACCCAGTACTTC	CASSPGLAVQETQYF
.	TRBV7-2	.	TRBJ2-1	TGTGCCAGCACCTTAACTAGTAGTGAGCAGTTCTTC	CASTLTSSEQFF
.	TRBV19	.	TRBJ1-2	TGTGCCAGTAGTATAGATGAATCCGACTGGAACTATGGCTACACCTTC	CASSIDESDWNYGYTF
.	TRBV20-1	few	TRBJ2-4	TGCAGTGCTAGAGATCGTAAGGACAGCGGAACTTTAGCCAAAAACATTCAGTACTTC	CSARDRKDSGTLAKNIQYF
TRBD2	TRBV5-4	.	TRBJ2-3	TGTGCCAGCAGTGGGCCAACTAGCGGGGGGGCCTCAGATACGCAGTATTTT	CASSGPTSGGASDTQYF
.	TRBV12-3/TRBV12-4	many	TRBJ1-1	TGTGCCAGCAGTTTAGGACACCAGATGAACACTGAAGCTTTCTTT	CASSLGHQMNTEAFF
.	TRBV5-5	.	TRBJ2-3	TGTGCCAGCAGCTTGTGGGGGACAACTAGCACAGATACGCAGTATTTT	CASSLWGTTSTDTQYF
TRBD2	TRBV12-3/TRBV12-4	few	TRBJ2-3	TGTGCCAGCAGGGGACTAGCGGGCGTCCTTAGCACAGATACGCAGTATTTT	CASRGLAGVLSTDTQYF
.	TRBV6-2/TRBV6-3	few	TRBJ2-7	TGTGCCAGCACTCCCCGGGCGGGGCCATCCTACGAGCAGTACTTC	CASTPRAGPSYEQYF
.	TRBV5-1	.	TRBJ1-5	TGCGCCAGCAGCTTGGAGGGCCTGATCAATCAGCCCCAGCATTTT	CASSLEGLINQPQHF
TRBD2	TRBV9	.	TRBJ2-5	TGTGCCAGCAGCCAGGGACTAGCGGGGGAGTACCAAGAGACCCAGTACTTC	CASSQGLAGEYQETQYF
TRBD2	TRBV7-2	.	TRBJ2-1	TGTGCCAGCAGCCAATACCTCCCGGGACTAGCGGGGGTTGACTCCTACAATGAGCAGTTCTTC	CASSQYLPGLAGVDSYNEQFF
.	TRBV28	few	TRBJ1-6	TGTGCCAGTGTCGGGGGGCACGTGGGGGTCGGACCCCTCCACTTT	CASVGGHVGVGPLHF
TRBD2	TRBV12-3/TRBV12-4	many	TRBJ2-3	TGTGCCAGCAGGATACTAGCGGGCACAGATACGCAGTATTTT	CASRILAGTDTQYF
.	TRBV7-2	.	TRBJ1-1	TGTGCCAGCAGCTTAGATTACCAGAACACTGAAGCTTTCTTT	CASSLDYQNTEAFF